The text below deals with one TCR beta chain. The antigen remains unidentified. Trimming cost V 0 bases and J 8 bases, with 13 bases left between them. The CDR3 extends over 14 amino acids. CDR1 and CDR2 from the germline V gene are MNHEY and SVGAGI. This specimen comes from a study of cytomegalovirus exposure and HLA in healthy donors. Study as a whole: Ancestry clustering placed 70% to 90% of roughly 410 genotyped donors in the Caucasian-associated cluster.

Researchers ran the PCR with 60 Vbeta and 13 Jbeta primers. Profiling relied on immunoSEQ multiplex PCR, and the TCRdb table lists in-frame clones only, not all of them. This table has under 200,000 clones, over 9.5% appearing once. Overall study results and limits: Highly shared sequence variants in one cluster were likely a sequencing artifact. 16,951 TCR beta sequences were associated with HLA alleles at 0.05 false discovery rate in a later analysis. Listed as cytomegalovirus-associated were 150 or so TCR beta chains.

This receptor was taken from a man aged 50-60 years in good health and CMV-seropositive. The sequenced sample consisted of PBMCs. The chain has TRBV6-5 and TRBJ1-2; no definite D call. For the CDR3, the DNA is TGTGCCAGCAGTTACTCGATTGGTGCGGGCGGCTACACCTTC. It specifies CASSYSIGAGGYTF.